These 9 T cell receptor beta chains were sequenced from one sample in a study of cytomegalovirus exposure and HLA in healthy donors. It was with 60 Vbeta and 13 Jbeta primers that the PCR ran. Here immunoSEQ multiplex PCR was the method, and the copy in TCRdb shows in-frame clones only, minus some. This sample carries fewer than 250,000 clones, 60% to 85% of them seen once, and the ten largest clones take about 16%. The sequencing sample was made of PBMCs. The receptors come from a man between 40 and 49 years old in good health and CMV-seronegative.

This rearrangement joins TRBV27 to TRBJ2-7; the D gene is possibly TRBD1 (5 bases). Germline V CDR1 and CDR2: MNHEY, SMNVEV (reference sequence). The CDR3 length is 15 residues. Trimming cost V 3 bases and J 0 bases, with 12 bases left between them. This CDR3 reads CASSFGAPSSYEQYF. CDR3 sequence (DNA): TGTGCCAGCAGTTTTGGGGCTCCAAGCTCCTACGAGCAGTACTTC.

The chain couples TRBV5-4 to TRBJ2-1, with 9 bases fitting TRBD2. V was pared by 6 bases and J by 13 bases, with 14 bases of the junction left unmatched. Germline CDR1 and CDR2: SGHNT and YYREEE (reference sequence). The CDR3 consists of 14 residues. The chain's CDR3 is CASTSQASGESQFF. The CDR3 DNA reads TGTGCCAGCACCTCCCAGGCTAGCGGGGAATCCCAGTTCTTC. Full variable domain (missing parts from reference TRBV5-4 and TRBJ2-1): ETGVTQSPTHLIKTRGQQVTLRCSSQSGHNTVSWYQQALGQGPQFIFQYYREEENGRGNFPPRFSGLQFPNYSSELNVNALELDDSALYLCASTSQASGESQFFGPGTRLTVL.

The chain employs TRBV7-9 and TRBJ2-1, with no clear D. The CDR3 is made up of 13 amino acids. Germline CDR1 is SEHNR and CDR2 is FQNEAQ (reference sequence). The V end lost 1 base, the J end lost 5 bases, and 6 bases lay between the germline ends. Here the CDR3 reads CASSLGPNNEQFF. The CDR3 bases are TGTGCCAGCAGCTTAGGGCCCAACAATGAGCAGTTCTTC. The full variable domain, in which reference TRBV7-9 and TRBJ2-1 provide the parts outside the CDR3, is DTGVSQNPRHKITKRGQNVTFRCDPISEHNRLYWYRQTLGQGPEFLTYFQNEAQLEKSRLLSDRFSAERPKGSFSTLEIQRTEQGDSAMYLCASSLGPNNEQFFGPGTRLTVL.

Worth noting for this clone: Other DNA sequences within the sample encode an identical CDR3. The chain joins TRBV19 to TRBJ1-5; TRBD1 aligns across 8 bases. Unmatched junction bases numbered 1, after V lost 4 bases and J lost 2 bases. The CDR3 is 14 residues long. The germline V gene has CDR1 LNHDA and CDR2 SQIVND (reference sequence). The chain's CDR3 is CASSTTGGNQPQHF. In DNA, the CDR3 is TGTGCCAGTAGTACGACAGGGGGCAATCAGCCCCAGCATTTT.

This chain uses TRBV27 with TRBJ2-2; TRBD2 aligns across 12 bases. V dropped 2 bases and J dropped 5; count of bases not matched to a gene: 3. The CDR3 is 16 residues long. The germline CDR1 and CDR2 sequences are MNHEY and SMNVEV (reference sequence). Here the CDR3 DNA reads TGTGCCAGCAGTTTAGGACTAGCGGGACGGACCGGGGAGCTGTTTTTT. Translating it yields CASSLGLAGRTGELFF.

With respect to this clone: A junction boundary mismatches the germline segment, possibly from a read error. This sequence joins TRBV7-9 and TRBJ1-1; possible D gene TRBD1, 5 bases. CDR1 SEHNR and CDR2 FQNEAQ come from the germline V gene (reference sequence). The CDR3 has 15 amino acids. The CDR3 DNA is TGTTCCAGCAGCTTAGTGTCAAACCCAGGGACTGAAGCTTTCTTT. Amino acids: CSSSLVSNPGTEAFF.

The DNA for the CDR3 is TGTGCCAGCAGCCAACCTACAGGGGCCTACGAGCAGTACTTC. Translated: CASSQPTGAYEQYF. The V and J genes are TRBV4-2 and TRBJ2-7; 7 bases are a match to TRBD1. Trimming took 2 bases from V and 2 from J; bases not matched to a gene: 3. The CDR3 spans 14 residues. Germline V gives CDR1 LGHNA, CDR2 YNFKEQ.

The chain recombines TRBV11-2 with TRBJ2-7, with a tentative D call TRBD1 (6 bases). V was trimmed by 7 bases and J by 2 bases, leaving 15 bases between them. Germline V gives CDR1 SGHAT, CDR2 FQNNGV. The CDR3 has 14 amino acids. In DNA, the CDR3 is TGTGCCAGCATCCTACGGCAGGGGCCCTACGAGCAGTACTTC. It codes for CASILRQGPYEQYF.

The CDR3 spells CASSQDSHNYEQYF. CDR3 sequence (DNA): TGTGCCAGCAGCCAAGATTCACATAACTACGAGCAGTACTTC. The V and J genes are TRBV4-2 and TRBJ2-7; D remains ambiguous. This CDR3 has 14 residues. Per germline, CDR1 LGHNA and CDR2 YNFKEQ. Trimming stripped 0 bases from V and 3 bases from J, with 9 bases between.